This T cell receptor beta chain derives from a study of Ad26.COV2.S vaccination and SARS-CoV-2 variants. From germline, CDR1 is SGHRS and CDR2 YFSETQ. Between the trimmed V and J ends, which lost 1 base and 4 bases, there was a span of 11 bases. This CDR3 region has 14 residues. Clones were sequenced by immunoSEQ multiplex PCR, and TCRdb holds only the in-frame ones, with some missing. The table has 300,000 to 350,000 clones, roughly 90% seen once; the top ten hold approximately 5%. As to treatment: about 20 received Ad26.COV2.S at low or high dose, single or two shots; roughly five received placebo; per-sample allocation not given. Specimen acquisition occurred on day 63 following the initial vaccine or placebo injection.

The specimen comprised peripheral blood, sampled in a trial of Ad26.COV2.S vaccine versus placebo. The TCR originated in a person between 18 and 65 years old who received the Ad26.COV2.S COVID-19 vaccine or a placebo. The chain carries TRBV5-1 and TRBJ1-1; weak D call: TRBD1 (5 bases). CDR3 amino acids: CASSLSGGSTEAFF. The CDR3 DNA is TGCGCCAGCAGCTTGTCGGGGGGGAGCACTGAAGCTTTCTTT.